This T cell receptor beta chain was profiled in a study of shared clonotypes between healthy human individuals. This CDR3 has 14 residues. From germline, CDR1 is SGHDT and CDR2 YYEEEE. V lost 0 bases and J lost 6; bases outside the gene matches: 6. The data were produced by immunoSEQ multiplex PCR, yet TCRdb's version contains in-frame clones alone and is incomplete. The sample has about 2.3 million clones; 85% to 95% are singletons. The gene calls are TRBV5-6 and TRBJ2-7, with TRBD2 matching 7 bases. The origin of this receptor is a man aged 18 to 30 in good health. Some clones in this sample may be carry-over from other donors' samples. The specimen was naive CD4+ T cells from PBMCs. The subset is: CD45RA+ positively selected. CDR3 in amino acids: CASSLAAGEGEQYF. As DNA, the CDR3 is TGTGCCAGCAGCTTGGCCGCGGGAGAGGGCGAGCAGTACTTC.